Below, 24 T cell receptor beta chains from the same sample are listed, as sequenced in a study of T cell responses to AZD1222 COVID-19 vaccine. Clones were sequenced by immunoSEQ multiplex PCR, and TCRdb holds only the in-frame ones, with some missing. The repertoire holds 70,000 to 85,000 clones, roughly 85% seen once, with about 1.3% in the top ten. Sequencing was performed on peripheral blood, taken 28 days after the second AZD1222 dose. The receptors originated from an adult who received the AZD1222 COVID-19 vaccine.

This clone was detected only a few times. This rearrangement joins TRBV4-3 to TRBJ2-1; D is ambiguous. Germline values: CDR1 LGHNA, CDR2 YSLEER. Trimming removed 0 bases at V and 0 bases at J, with 6 bases between. This CDR3 contains 15 residues. CDR3 coding DNA: TGCGCCAGCAGCCAAGAACTTCTCTCCTACAATGAGCAGTTCTTC. Protein product: CASSQELLSYNEQFF.

The gene calls are TRBV5-4 and TRBJ1-1; D not certain. CDR3 length: 14 amino acids. Trimming took off 6 bases at V and 5 bases at J, with 17 bases between the two ends. Germline lookup yields CDR1 SGHNT and CDR2 YYREEE (reference sequence). The CDR3, as DNA: TGTGCCAGCAAAACCCCGGGAGATAGGACTGAAGCTTTCTTT. Protein sequence: CASKTPGDRTEAFF.

This clone was picked up one time. This chain uses TRBV24-1 with TRBJ2-1, with a tentative D call TRBD1 (6 bases). V gave up 5 bases and J gave up 10 bases, with 14 bases separating them. Germline-derived CDR1 and CDR2 are KGHDR and SFDVKD. The CDR3 extends over 13 amino acids. The CDR3 DNA follows: TGTGCCACCAGTGTCTACACGACAGGAGAGCAGTTCTTC. Translated: CATSVYTTGEQFF.

The J gene is TRBJ2-7, the V gene TRBV5-6, with D possibly being TRBD2 (6 bases). From germline, CDR1 is SGHDT and CDR2 YYEEEE. Trimming took 4 bases from V and 0 from J, leaving 17 bases between them. The CDR3 loop spans 16 amino acids. DNA for the CDR3: TGTGCCAGCAGCCATGCGGGACTCCTTAGCTCCTACGAGCAGTACTTC. This encodes CASSHAGLLSSYEQYF.

The gene calls are TRBV11-2 and TRBJ1-1; D gene uncertain. V shed 5 bases and J shed 7 bases, with 11 bases lying between them. The CDR3 totals 12 residues. Germline V lookup: CDR1 SGHAT, CDR2 FQNNGV. The CDR3 loop reads CASSPSLGEAFF. The CDR3 DNA sequence: TGTGCCAGCAGCCCCAGCTTGGGTGAAGCTTTCTTT.

V gene TRBV7-3 combines with J gene TRBJ1-1; the match to TRBD1 covers 9 bases. The CDR3 is made up of 14 amino acids. Per the germline V gene, CDR1 is SGHTA and CDR2 is FQGTGA. With V trimmed by 5 bases and J by 10 bases, 11 bases remained unmatched. CDR3 DNA: TGTGCCAGCAGCCAACTTTCCGGGACAGGGATAGCTTTCTTT. This sequence encodes CASSQLSGTGIAFF.

The chain employs TRBV9 and TRBJ2-1; 7 bases map to TRBD2. The ends lost 5 bases at V and 3 bases at J; junction bases unmatched: 11. The germline CDR1 and CDR2 sequences are SGDLS and YYNGEE. This CDR3 spans 16 amino acids. This CDR3 reads CASSELPGGDYNEQFF. CDR3 in DNA: TGTGCCAGCAGTGAACTTCCGGGAGGAGACTACAATGAGCAGTTCTTC. Supplemented by reference TRBV9 and TRBJ2-1, the full variable domain reads DSGVTQTPKHLITATGQRVTLRCSPRSGDLSVYWYQQSLDQGLQFLIQYYNGEERAKGNILERFSAQQFPDLHSELNLSSLELGDSALYFCASSELPGGDYNEQFFGPGTRLTVL.

By share, this clone counts as medium-sized. CDR3 residues: CASSGIRGRTEAFF. The CDR3 nucleotides read TGTGCCAGCAGTGGAATCAGGGGGAGGACTGAAGCTTTCTTT. V gene TRBV2 combines with J gene TRBJ1-1; 7 bases agree with TRBD1. This CDR3 has 14 amino acids. The germline V gene has CDR1 SNHLY and CDR2 FYNNEI. After removal of 4 bases from V and 5 bases from J, the junction contained 7 bases not matched to a gene.

The V call is TRBV7-9, the J call TRBJ2-1; tentative D call: TRBD1 (5 bases). CDR1 SEHNR and CDR2 FQNEAQ come from the germline V gene (reference sequence). This CDR3 is built from 15 residues. The ends were cut back, 1 base at V and 5 bases at J, with 12 bases in the middle. The CDR3 DNA reads as TGTGCCAGCAGCTTAGGGGGCCTCCCGGACAATGAGCAGTTCTTC. Its translation: CASSLGGLPDNEQFF. The variable domain in full, completed from reference TRBV7-9 and TRBJ2-1, reads DTGVSQNPRHKITKRGQNVTFRCDPISEHNRLYWYRQTLGQGPEFLTYFQNEAQLEKSRLLSDRFSAERPKGSFSTLEIQRTEQGDSAMYLCASSLGGLPDNEQFFGPGTRLTVL.

The rearrangement uses TRBV20-1 and TRBJ2-2, with 9 bases identical to TRBD2. Germline-derived CDR1 and CDR2 are DFQATT and SNEGSKA (reference sequence). The length of the CDR3 is 15 residues. The V and J ends lost 3 bases and 1 base, in that order; junction bases with no gene match: 3. In DNA form, the CDR3 reads TGCAGTGCTAGTCCTAGCGGGATGAACACCGGGGAGCTGTTTTTT. This sequence encodes CSASPSGMNTGELFF.

V is TRBV29-1 and J is TRBJ1-2; no definite D call. Between the trimmed V and J ends, which lost 7 bases and 9 bases, there was a span of 21 bases. There are 13 residues in the CDR3. Germline V gives CDR1 SQVTM, CDR2 ANQGSEA. The CDR3 DNA reads as TGCAGCGCAGACCGAGGACGGCCGGGCAGCTACACCTTC. Translation gives CSADRGRPGSYTF. Full variable domain (missing parts from reference TRBV29-1 and TRBJ1-2): SAVISQKPSRDICQRGTSLTIQCQVDSQVTMMFWYRQQPGQSLTLIATANQGSEATYESGFVIDKFPISRPNLTFSTLTVSNMSPEDSSIYLCSADRGRPGSYTFGSGTRLTVV.

The chain carries TRBV4-1 and TRBJ2-2; TRBD2 matches 13 bases. V gave up 11 bases and J gave up 3 bases; unmatched junction bases: 9. There are 16 residues in the CDR3. CDR1 MGHRA and CDR2 YSYEKL come from the germline V gene. CDR3 DNA: TGCGCCGCAAGTAGACTAGCGGGAGGTTACACCGGGGAGCTGTTTTTT. Protein product: CAASRLAGGYTGELFF.

This clone was counted a few times. This chain joins TRBV28 and TRBJ2-1; the D gene is possibly TRBD2 (6 bases). This CDR3 comprises 15 residues. V dropped 5 bases and J dropped 4 bases, with 15 bases sitting between them. CDR1 and CDR2 (germline): MDHEN, SYDVKM. Written as DNA, the CDR3 is TGTGCCAGCAGTCCCCCGGGGGAACCATACAATGAGCAGTTCTTC. Translation gives CASSPPGEPYNEQFF.

The chain joins TRBV7-2 to TRBJ1-1; no reliable D call. This CDR3 has 14 amino acids. The germline V and J ends were trimmed by 2 bases and 4 bases, with 11 bases remaining between them. Germline V gene lookup returns CDR1 SGHTA and CDR2 FQGNSA. CDR3 sequence: CASSLILPTTEAFF. The CDR3 nucleotides are TGTGCCAGCAGCTTAATTCTCCCGACCACTGAAGCTTTCTTT.

This clone was seen a single time. The J gene is TRBJ2-7, the V gene TRBV27, with D perhaps TRBD1 or TRBD2 (6 bases each). Trimming shortened V by 0 bases and J by 3 bases, and 18 bases separated the two germline ends. The CDR3 is 17 amino acids. Germline V CDR1 and CDR2: MNHEY, SMNVEV (reference sequence). CDR3 sequence reads: CASSLSSAGGYRYEQYF. The DNA of the CDR3 is TGTGCCAGCAGTTTATCGTCCGCCGGGGGCTACCGCTACGAGCAGTACTTC.

The chain combines TRBV19 with TRBJ2-7, with D possibly being TRBD1 (6 bases). The CDR3 is made up of 13 amino acids. With 6 bases removed from V and 6 bases from J, the gap between germline ends came to 15 bases. Germline-derived CDR1 and CDR2 are LNHDA and SQIVND (reference sequence). The CDR3: CASSPQGKGEQYF. As DNA, the CDR3 is TGTGCCAGTAGCCCACAGGGTAAGGGCGAGCAGTACTTC.

V is TRBV7-3 and J is TRBJ2-3; 7 bases are a match to TRBD2. Germline lookup yields CDR1 SGHTA and CDR2 FQGTGA. V dropped 0 bases and J dropped 5; count of bases not matched to a gene: 5. The CDR3 extends over 15 amino acids. Here the CDR3 DNA reads TGTGCCAGCAGCTTAACGTCGGTAGCGGGAGATACGCAGTATTTT. Its protein is CASSLTSVAGDTQYF. Together with reference TRBV7-3 and TRBJ2-3, the CDR3 gives the full variable domain: GAGVSQTPSNKVTEKGKYVELRCDPISGHTALYWYRQSLGQGPEFLIYFQGTGAADDSGLPNDRFFAVRPEGSVSTLKIQRTERGDSAVYLCASSLTSVAGDTQYFGPGTRLTVL.

The chain joins TRBV15 to TRBJ1-1, with TRBD1 as a possible D gene (5 bases). V lost 3 bases to trimming and J lost 3 bases, with 14 bases between them. Germline V gene data show CDR1 as LNHNV and CDR2 as YYDKDF (reference sequence). The CDR3 has 15 residues. CDR3 amino acids: CATSRSRGGYTEAFF. DNA of the CDR3: TGTGCCACCAGCAGGAGCCGGGGGGGGTACACTGAAGCTTTCTTT.

The chain uses TRBV28 and TRBJ2-7, with D uncertain. V was trimmed by 2 bases and J by 6 bases, leaving 23 bases between them. The CDR3 contains 17 residues. The V gene's germline CDR1 is MDHEN and CDR2 SYDVKM. This CDR3 reads CASSLIPWRNPKGEQYF. DNA of the CDR3: TGTGCCAGCAGTTTAATCCCCTGGCGGAACCCCAAGGGCGAGCAGTACTTC.

The rearrangement links TRBV6-6 to TRBJ2-7; 8 bases match TRBD1. Germline-derived CDR1 and CDR2 are MNHNY and SVGAGI (reference sequence). CDR3 size: 13 residues. V gave up 6 bases and J gave up 13 bases; unmatched junction bases: 14. The CDR3 spells CASSATRDRPFYF. The CDR3 region has the DNA TGTGCCAGCAGCGCCACCCGGGACAGGCCTTTTTACTTC.

The gene calls are TRBV5-1 and TRBJ1-2; possibly TRBD1 for D (6 bases). V dropped 4 bases and J dropped 4 bases, with 14 bases sitting between them. Germline V gene data show CDR1 as SGHRS and CDR2 as YFSETQ. The CDR3 consists of 14 residues. The CDR3 nucleotides read TGCGCCAGCAGCCCCCAGGGGCAAAGCTATGGCTACACCTTC. This encodes CASSPQGQSYGYTF.

As concerns this clone: An end of the junction does not agree with germline; a read error may underlie this. This chain joins TRBV6-6 and TRBJ1-1; a weak D match, TRBD1 (5 bases). The CDR3 runs 16 residues. CDR1 and CDR2 from the germline V gene are MNHNY and SVGAGI (reference sequence). The CDR3 nucleotides read TGTGCCAGCAGTTACTCCAGCGCAGGGATGAACACAGAAGCTTTCTTT. Its translation is CASSYSSAGMNTEAFF.

The V gene is TRBV29-1, the J gene TRBJ2-7; 9 nucleotides align to TRBD2. Trimming took 2 bases from V and 4 from J; bases not matched to a gene: 6. There are 14 residues in the CDR3. The germline V gene has CDR1 SQVTM and CDR2 ANQGSEA. CDR3 sequence: CSVEQAGGQYEQYF. CDR3 in DNA: TGCAGCGTTGAACAAGCGGGAGGCCAGTACGAGCAGTACTTC.

The rearrangement links TRBV6-5 to TRBJ1-4; possibly TRBD1 for D (5 bases). The V and J ends lost 0 bases and 8 bases respectively, with 16 bases between them. This CDR3 contains 16 residues. CDR1 MNHEY and CDR2 SVGAGI come from the germline V gene. CDR3 sequence (DNA): TGTGCCAGCAGTTACTCGCAGGGTGGTGTTCGGGAAAAACTGTTTTTT. Translated, it gives CASSYSQGGVREKLFF.